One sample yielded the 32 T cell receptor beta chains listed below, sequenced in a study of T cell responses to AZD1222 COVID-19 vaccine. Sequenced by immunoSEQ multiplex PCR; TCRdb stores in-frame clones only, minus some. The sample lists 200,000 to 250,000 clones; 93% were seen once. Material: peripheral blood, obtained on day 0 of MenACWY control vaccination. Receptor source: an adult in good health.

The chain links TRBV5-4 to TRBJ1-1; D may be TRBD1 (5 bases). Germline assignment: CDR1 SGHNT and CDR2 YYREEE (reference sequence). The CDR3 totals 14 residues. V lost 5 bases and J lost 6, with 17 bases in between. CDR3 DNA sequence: TGTGCCAGCAGTCGGGGGGGGAGAGTCGCTGAAGCTTTCTTT. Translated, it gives CASSRGGRVAEAFF.

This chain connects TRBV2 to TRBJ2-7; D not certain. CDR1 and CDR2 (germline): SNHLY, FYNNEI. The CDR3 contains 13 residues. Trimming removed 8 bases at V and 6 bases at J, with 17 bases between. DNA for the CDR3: TGTGCCAGCCTGGACCAACCCCCCGGCGAGCAGTACTTC. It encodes CASLDQPPGEQYF.

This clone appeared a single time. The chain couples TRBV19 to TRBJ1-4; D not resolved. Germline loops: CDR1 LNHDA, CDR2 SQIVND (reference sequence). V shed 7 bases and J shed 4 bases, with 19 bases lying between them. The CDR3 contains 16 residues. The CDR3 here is CASTNPHQSFNEKLFF. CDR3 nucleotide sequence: TGTGCCAGTACGAACCCCCACCAGTCCTTTAATGAAAAACTGTTTTTT.

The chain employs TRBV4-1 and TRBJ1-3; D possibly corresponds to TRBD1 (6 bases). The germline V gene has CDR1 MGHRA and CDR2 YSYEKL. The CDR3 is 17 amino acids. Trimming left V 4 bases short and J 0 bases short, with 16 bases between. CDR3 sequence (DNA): TGCGCCAGCAGCCCGGGGCCAGGGGAAGACTCTGGAAACACCATATATTTT. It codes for CASSPGPGEDSGNTIYF.

Here the CDR3 DNA reads TGTGCCAGTGGGACCCCTGGGGGACAGGGGGCGCCCACCGGGGAGCTGTTTTTT. It is translated as CASGTPGGQGAPTGELFF. The chain links TRBV2 to TRBJ2-2; 12 bases map to TRBD1. Germline V lookup: CDR1 SNHLY, CDR2 FYNNEI. This CDR3 spans 18 amino acids. With 9 bases clipped from V and 4 bases from J, the junction kept 15 bases outside the gene matches.

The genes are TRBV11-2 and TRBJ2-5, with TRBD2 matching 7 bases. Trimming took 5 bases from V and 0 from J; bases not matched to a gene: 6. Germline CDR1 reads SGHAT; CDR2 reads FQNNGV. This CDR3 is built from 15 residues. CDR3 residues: CASSPRGLYQETQYF. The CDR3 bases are TGTGCCAGCAGCCCGCGGGGGTTGTACCAAGAGACCCAGTACTTC.

The CDR3 region has the DNA TGTGCCAGCAGTGCCGTCAGGGGGCGAAGTGCAGCTTTCTTT. Protein: CASSAVRGRSAAFF. The V gene is TRBV28, the J gene TRBJ1-1; 8 bases match TRBD1. The CDR3 is made up of 14 amino acids. V lost 5 bases to trimming and J lost 10 bases; unmatched junction nucleotides: 12. Germline CDR1 is MDHEN and CDR2 is SYDVKM.

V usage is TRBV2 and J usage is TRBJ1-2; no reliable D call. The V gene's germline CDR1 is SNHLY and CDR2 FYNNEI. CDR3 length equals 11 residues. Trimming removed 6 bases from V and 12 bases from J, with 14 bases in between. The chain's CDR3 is CASSPGPTNTF. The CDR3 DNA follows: TGTGCCAGCAGCCCCGGGCCCACGAACACCTTC.

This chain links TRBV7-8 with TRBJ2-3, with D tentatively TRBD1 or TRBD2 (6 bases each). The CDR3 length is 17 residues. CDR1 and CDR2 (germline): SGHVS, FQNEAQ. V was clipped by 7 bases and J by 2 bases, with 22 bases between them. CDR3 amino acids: CASNQVGGLLPTDTQYF. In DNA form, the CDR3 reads TGTGCCAGCAACCAAGTAGGGGGGCTCTTACCCACAGATACGCAGTATTTT.

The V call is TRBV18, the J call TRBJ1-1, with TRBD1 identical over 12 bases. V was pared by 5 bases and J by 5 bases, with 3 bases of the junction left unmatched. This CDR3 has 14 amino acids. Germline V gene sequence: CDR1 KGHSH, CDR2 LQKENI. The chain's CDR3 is CASSGTGGGTEAFF. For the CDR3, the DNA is TGTGCCAGCTCAGGGACAGGGGGCGGGACTGAAGCTTTCTTT.

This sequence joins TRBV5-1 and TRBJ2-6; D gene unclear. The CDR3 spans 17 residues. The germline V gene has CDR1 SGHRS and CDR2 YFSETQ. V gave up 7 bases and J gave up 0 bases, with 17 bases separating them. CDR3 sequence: CASPGSLISSGANVLTF. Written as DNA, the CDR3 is TGCGCCAGCCCTGGGTCATTAATTAGCTCTGGGGCCAACGTCCTGACTTTC.

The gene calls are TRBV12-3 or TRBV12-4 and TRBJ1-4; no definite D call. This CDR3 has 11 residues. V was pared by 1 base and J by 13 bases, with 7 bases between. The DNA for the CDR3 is TGTGCCAGCAGTTTAGGGGATGGACTGTTTTTT. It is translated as CASSLGDGLFF.

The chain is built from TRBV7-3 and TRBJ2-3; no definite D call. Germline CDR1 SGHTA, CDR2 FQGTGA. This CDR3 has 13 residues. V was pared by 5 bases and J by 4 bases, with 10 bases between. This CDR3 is CASSTGVADTQYF. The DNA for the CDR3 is TGTGCCAGCAGCACCGGAGTAGCAGATACGCAGTATTTT.

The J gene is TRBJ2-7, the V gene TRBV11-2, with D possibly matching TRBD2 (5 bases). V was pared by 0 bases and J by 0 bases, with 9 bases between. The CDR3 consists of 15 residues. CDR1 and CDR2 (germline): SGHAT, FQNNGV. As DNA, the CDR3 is TGTGCCAGCAGCTTAGAGAGGACTCCCTCCTACGAGCAGTACTTC. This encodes CASSLERTPSYEQYF. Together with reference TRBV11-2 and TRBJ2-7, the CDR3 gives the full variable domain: EAGVAQSPRYKIIEKRQSVAFWCNPISGHATLYWYQQILGQGPKLLIQFQNNGVVDDSQLPKDRFSAERLKGVDSTLKIQPAKLEDSAVYLCASSLERTPSYEQYFGPGTRLTVT.

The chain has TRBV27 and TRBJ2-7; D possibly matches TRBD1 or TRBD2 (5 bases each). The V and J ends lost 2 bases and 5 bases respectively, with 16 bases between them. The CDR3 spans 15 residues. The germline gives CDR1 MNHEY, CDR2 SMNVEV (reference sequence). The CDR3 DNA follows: TGTGCCAGCAGTTTAAGAGGCCTACGGGGACACGAGCAGTACTTC. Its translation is CASSLRGLRGHEQYF.

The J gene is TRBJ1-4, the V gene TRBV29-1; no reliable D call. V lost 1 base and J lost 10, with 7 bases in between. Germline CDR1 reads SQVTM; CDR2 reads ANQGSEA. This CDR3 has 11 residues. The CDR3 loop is CSVEGAGKLFF. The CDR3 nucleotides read TGCAGCGTTGAAGGGGCCGGAAAACTGTTTTTT.

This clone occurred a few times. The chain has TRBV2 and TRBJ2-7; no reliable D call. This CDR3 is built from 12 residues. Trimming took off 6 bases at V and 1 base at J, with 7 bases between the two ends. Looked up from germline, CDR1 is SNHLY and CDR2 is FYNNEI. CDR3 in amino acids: CASSEPSYEQYF. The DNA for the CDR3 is TGTGCCAGCAGCGAACCTTCCTACGAGCAGTACTTC.

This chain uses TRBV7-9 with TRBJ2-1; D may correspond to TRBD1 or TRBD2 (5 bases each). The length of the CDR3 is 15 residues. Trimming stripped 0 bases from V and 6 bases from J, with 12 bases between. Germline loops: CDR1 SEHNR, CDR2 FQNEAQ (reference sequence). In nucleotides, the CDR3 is TGTGCCAGCAGCTTAGCTAGCCTTGGGGGCAATGAGCAGTTCTTC. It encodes CASSLASLGGNEQFF.

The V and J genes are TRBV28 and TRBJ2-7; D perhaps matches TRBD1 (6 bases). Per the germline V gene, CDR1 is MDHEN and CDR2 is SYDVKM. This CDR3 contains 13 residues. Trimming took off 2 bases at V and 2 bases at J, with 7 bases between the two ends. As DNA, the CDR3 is TGTGCCAGCAGTTTAACAGGGCCCTACGAGCAGTACTTC. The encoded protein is CASSLTGPYEQYF.

In nucleotides, the CDR3 is TGTGCCAGCAGCCCCGGGACTTTAGAGGGAAACACCATATATTTT. Its translation is CASSPGTLEGNTIYF. The rearrangement links TRBV3-1 (or the pseudogene TRBV3-2) to TRBJ1-3, with a weak D call TRBD1 (5 bases). Germline V gene data show CDR1 as LGHDT and CDR2 as YNNKEL (reference sequence). Trimming removed 4 bases from V and 4 bases from J, with 14 bases in between. The length of the CDR3 is 15 residues.

The CDR3 here is CASSLDEEAGRRTQYF. The CDR3 bases are TGTGCCAGCAGCTTAGATGAGGAGGCAGGGCGGCGTACGCAGTATTTT. The rearrangement links TRBV11-2 to TRBJ2-3; the D call may be TRBD1 or TRBD2 (5 bases each). Trimming stripped 0 bases from V and 8 bases from J, with 18 bases between. Germline CDR1 is SGHAT and CDR2 is FQNNGV. This CDR3 has 16 residues.

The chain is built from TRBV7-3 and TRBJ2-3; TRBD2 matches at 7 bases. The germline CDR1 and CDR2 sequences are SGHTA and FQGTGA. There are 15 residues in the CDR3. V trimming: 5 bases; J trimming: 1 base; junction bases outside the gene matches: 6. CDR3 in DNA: TGTGCCAGCAGCCCCCTAGCGGACCGCACAGATACGCAGTATTTT. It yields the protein CASSPLADRTDTQYF. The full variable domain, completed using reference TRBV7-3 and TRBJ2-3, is GAGVSQTPSNKVTEKGKYVELRCDPISGHTALYWYRQSLGQGPEFLIYFQGTGAADDSGLPNDRFFAVRPEGSVSTLKIQRTERGDSAVYLCASSPLADRTDTQYFGPGTRLTVL.

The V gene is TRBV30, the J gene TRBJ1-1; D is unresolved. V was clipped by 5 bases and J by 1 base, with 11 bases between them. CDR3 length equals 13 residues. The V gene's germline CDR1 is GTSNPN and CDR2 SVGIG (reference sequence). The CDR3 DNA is TGTGCCTGGTCCGGCTGGGGGAACACTGAAGCTTTCTTT. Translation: CAWSGWGNTEAFF.

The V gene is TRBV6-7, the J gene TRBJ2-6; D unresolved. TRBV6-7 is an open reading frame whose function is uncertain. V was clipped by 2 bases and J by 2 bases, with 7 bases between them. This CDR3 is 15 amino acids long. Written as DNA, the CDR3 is TGTGCCAGCAGTTACCAGAGTCCTGGGGCCAACGTCCTGACTTTC. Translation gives CASSYQSPGANVLTF.

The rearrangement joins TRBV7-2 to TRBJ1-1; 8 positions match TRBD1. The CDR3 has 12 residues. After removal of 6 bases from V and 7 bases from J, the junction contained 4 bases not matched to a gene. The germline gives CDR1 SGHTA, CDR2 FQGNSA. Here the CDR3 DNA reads TGTGCCAGCAGTTCACAGGGGGATGAAGCTTTCTTT. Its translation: CASSSQGDEAFF.

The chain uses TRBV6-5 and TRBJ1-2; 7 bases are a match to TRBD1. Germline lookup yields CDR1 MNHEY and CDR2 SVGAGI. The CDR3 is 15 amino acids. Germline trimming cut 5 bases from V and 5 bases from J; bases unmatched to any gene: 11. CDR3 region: CASSRDRSPEYGYTF. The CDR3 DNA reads TGTGCCAGCAGTCGGGACAGATCCCCGGAGTATGGCTACACCTTC.

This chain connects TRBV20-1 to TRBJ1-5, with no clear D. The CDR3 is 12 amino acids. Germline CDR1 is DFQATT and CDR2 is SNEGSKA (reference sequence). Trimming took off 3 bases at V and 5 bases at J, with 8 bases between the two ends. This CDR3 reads CSASRRHQPQHF. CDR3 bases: TGCAGTGCTAGTCGGCGACATCAGCCCCAGCATTTT.

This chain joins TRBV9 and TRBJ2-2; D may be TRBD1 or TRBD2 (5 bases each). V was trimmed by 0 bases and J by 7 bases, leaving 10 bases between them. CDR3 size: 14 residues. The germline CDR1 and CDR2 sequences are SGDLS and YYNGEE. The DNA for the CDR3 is TGTGCCAGCAGCGTAGACGGGGCTGGCGGGGAGCTGTTTTTT. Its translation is CASSVDGAGGELFF.

The CDR3 nucleotides read TGCGCCAGCAGCGAACAGGGGGCCGGGGGTGAAAAACTGTTTTTT. Amino acids: CASSEQGAGGEKLFF. The rearrangement uses TRBV5-1 and TRBJ1-4, with TRBD1 matching over 9 bases. This CDR3 is 15 amino acids long. V lost 4 bases and J lost 7; bases outside the gene matches: 8. Per germline, CDR1 SGHRS and CDR2 YFSETQ.

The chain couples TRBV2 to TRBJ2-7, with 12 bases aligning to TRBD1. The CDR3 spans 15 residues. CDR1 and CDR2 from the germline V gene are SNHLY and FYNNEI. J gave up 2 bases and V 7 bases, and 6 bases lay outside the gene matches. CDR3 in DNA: TGTGCCAGCACCTATGGGACAGGGGGCCCCTACGAGCAGTACTTC. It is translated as CASTYGTGGPYEQYF.

The CDR3 reads CAWSVPPFDEKLFF. DNA of the CDR3: TGTGCCTGGAGTGTACCCCCCTTTGATGAAAAACTGTTTTTT. This rearrangement joins TRBV30 to TRBJ1-4; D is unclear. The germline V gene encodes CDR1 GTSNPN and CDR2 SVGIG (reference sequence). The CDR3 loop spans 14 amino acids. V was cut by 0 bases and J by 6 bases, with 11 bases left in between.

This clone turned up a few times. The CDR3 nucleotides read TGTGCCAGCAGTTTCGGGCTCGGTGAAAAACTGTTTTTT. Amino acids: CASSFGLGEKLFF. V usage is TRBV12-3 or TRBV12-4 and J usage is TRBJ1-4; no firm D call. Between the trimmed V and J ends, which lost 3 bases and 7 bases, there was a span of 9 bases. This CDR3 is built from 13 residues.